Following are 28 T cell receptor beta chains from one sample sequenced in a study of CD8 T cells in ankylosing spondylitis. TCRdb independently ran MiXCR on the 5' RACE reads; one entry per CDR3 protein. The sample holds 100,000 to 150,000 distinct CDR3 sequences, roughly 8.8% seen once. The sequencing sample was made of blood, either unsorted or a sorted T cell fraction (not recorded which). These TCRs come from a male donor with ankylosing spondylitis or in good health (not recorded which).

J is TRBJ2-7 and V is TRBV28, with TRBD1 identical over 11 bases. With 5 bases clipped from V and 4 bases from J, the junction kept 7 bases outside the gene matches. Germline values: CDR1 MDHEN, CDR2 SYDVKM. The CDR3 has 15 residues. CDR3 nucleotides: TGTGCCAGCAGTGACCAAGGGACAGGGGGTTACGAGCAGTACTTC. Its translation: CASSDQGTGGYEQYF.

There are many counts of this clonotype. As DNA, the CDR3 is TGCGCCAGCAGCTCAAGACCCGCTCAGCCCCAGCATTTT. Translated: CASSSRPAQPQHF. The V gene is TRBV5-1, the J gene TRBJ1-5; D gene unclear. V gave up 3 bases and J gave up 6 bases, with 10 bases separating them. The V gene's germline CDR1 is SGHRS and CDR2 YFSETQ. The CDR3 runs 13 residues.

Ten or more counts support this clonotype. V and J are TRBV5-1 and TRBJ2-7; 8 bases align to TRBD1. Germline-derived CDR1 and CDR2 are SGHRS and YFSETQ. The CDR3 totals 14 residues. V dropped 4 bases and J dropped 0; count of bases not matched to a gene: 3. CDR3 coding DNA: TGCGCCAGCAGCCCGGACAGGGCCTCCTACGAGCAGTACTTC. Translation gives CASSPDRASYEQYF.

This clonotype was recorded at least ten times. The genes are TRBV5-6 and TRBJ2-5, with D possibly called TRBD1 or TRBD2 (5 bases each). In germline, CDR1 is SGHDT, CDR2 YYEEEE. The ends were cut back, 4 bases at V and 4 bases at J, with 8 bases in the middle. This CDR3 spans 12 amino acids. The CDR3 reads CASSRDPETQYF. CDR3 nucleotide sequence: TGTGCCAGCAGCAGGGACCCAGAGACCCAGTACTTC.

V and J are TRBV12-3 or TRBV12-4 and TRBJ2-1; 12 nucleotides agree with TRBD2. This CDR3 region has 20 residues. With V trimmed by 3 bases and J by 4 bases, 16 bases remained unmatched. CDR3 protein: CASSFDPRLAGVSVYNEQFF. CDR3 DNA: TGTGCCAGCAGTTTCGATCCGAGACTAGCGGGAGTATCAGTTTACAATGAGCAGTTCTTC.

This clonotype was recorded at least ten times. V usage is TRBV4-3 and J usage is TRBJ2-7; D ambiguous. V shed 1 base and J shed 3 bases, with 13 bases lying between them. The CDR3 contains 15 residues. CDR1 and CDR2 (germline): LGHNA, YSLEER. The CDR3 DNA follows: TGCGCCAGCAGCCAAGTGGCAGAAAGTTACTACGAGCAGTACTTC. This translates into CASSQVAESYYEQYF.

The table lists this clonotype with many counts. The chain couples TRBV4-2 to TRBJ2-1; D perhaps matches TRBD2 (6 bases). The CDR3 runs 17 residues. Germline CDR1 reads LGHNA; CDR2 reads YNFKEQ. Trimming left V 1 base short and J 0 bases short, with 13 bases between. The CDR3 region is CASSQGLGSGSYNEQFF. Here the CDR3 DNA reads TGTGCCAGCAGCCAAGGGCTCGGTAGCGGCTCCTACAATGAGCAGTTCTTC.

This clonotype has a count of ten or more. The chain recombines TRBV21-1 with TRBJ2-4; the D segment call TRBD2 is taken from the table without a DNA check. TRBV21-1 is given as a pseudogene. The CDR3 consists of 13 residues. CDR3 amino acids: CASPKRRIHIQYF. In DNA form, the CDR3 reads TGTGCCAGCCCCAAACGGAGGATACACATTCAGTACTTC.

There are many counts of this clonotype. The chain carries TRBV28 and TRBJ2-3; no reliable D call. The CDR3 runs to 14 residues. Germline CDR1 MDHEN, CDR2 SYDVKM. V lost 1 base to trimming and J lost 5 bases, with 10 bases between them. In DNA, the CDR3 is TGTGCCAGCAGTTTATCCGCGGCCATAGATACGCAGTATTTT. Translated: CASSLSAAIDTQYF.

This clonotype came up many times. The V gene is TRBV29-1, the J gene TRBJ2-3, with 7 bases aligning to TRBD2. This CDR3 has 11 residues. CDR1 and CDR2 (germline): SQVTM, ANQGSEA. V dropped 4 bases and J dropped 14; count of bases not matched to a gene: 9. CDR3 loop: CSVVGLAAWYF. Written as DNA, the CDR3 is TGCAGCGTTGTTGGTCTAGCGGCTTGGTATTTT.

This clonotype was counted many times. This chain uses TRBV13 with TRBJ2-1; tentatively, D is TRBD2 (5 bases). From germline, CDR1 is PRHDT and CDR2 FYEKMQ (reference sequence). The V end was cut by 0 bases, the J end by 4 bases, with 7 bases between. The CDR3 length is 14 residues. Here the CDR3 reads CASSLGRGYNEQFF. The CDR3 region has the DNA TGTGCCAGCAGCTTAGGGCGCGGGTACAATGAGCAGTTCTTC. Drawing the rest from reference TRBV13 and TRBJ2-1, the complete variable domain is AAGVIQSPRHLIKEKRETATLKCYPIPRHDTVYWYQQGPGQDPQFLISFYEKMQSDKGSIPDRFSAQQFSDYHSELNMSSLELGDSALYFCASSLGRGYNEQFFGPGTRLTVL.

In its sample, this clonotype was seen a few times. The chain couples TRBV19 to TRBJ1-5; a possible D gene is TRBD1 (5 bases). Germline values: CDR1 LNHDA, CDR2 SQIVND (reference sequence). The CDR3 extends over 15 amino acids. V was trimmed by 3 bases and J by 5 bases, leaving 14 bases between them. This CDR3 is CASSIPARVHQPQHF. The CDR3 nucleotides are TGTGCCAGTAGTATCCCTGCCAGGGTACATCAGCCCCAGCATTTT.

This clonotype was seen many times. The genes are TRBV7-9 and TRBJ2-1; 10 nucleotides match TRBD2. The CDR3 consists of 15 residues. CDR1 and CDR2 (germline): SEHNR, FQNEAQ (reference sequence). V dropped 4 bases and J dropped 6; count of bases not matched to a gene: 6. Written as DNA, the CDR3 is TGTGCCAGCAGCTCAGGACTAGCGGAGCTCAATGAGCAGTTCTTC. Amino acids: CASSSGLAELNEQFF.

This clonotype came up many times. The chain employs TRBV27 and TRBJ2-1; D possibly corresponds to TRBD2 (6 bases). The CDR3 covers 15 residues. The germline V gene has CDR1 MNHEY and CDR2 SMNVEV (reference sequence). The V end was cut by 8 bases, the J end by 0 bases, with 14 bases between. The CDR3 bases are TGTGCCAGCGCTAAGGGACTCAACTCCTACAATGAGCAGTTCTTC. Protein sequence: CASAKGLNSYNEQFF.

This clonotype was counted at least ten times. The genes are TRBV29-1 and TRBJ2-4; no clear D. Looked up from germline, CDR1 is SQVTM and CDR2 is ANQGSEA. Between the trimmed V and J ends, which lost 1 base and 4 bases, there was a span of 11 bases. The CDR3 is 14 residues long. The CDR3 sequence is CSVEVGGVKNIQYF. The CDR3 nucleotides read TGCAGCGTTGAAGTGGGCGGTGTGAAAAACATTCAGTACTTC.

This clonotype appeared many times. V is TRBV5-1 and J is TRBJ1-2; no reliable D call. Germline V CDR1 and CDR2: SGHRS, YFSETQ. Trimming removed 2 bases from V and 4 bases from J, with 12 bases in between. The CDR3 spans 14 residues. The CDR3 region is CASSFGERFYGYTF. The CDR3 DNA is TGCGCCAGCAGCTTCGGGGAGAGATTCTATGGCTACACCTTC. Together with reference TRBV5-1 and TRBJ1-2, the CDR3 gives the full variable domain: KAGVTQTPRYLIKTRGQQVTLSCSPISGHRSVSWYQQTPGQGLQFLFEYFSETQRNKGNFPGRFSGRQFSNSRSEMNVSTLELGDSALYLCASSFGERFYGYTFGSGTRLTVV.

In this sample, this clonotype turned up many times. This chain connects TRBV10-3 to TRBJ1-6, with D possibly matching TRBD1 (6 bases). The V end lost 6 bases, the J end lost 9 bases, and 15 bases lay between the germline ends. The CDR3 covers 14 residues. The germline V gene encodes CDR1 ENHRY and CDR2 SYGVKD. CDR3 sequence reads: CAISLDSTTSPLHF. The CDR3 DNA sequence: TGTGCCATCAGCTTGGACAGTACGACTTCACCCCTCCACTTT.

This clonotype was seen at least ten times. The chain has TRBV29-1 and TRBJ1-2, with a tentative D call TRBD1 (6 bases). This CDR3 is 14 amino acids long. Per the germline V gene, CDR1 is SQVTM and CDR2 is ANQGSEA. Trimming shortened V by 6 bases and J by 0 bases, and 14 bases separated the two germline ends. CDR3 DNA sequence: TGCAGCGTCGACGGGACACCGTCTAACTATGGCTACACCTTC. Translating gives CSVDGTPSNYGYTF.

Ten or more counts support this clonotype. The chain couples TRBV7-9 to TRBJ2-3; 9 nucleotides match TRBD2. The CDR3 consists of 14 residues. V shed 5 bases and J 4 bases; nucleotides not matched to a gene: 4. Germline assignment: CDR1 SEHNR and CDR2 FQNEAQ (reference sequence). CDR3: CASSLGGGADTQYF. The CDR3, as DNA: TGTGCCAGCAGCCTTGGCGGGGGGGCAGATACGCAGTATTTT.

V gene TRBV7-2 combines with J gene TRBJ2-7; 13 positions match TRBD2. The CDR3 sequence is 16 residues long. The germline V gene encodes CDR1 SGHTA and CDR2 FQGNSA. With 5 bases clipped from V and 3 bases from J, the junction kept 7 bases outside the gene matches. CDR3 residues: CASSPTGTSGDYEQYF. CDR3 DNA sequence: TGTGCCAGCAGCCCCACAGGGACTAGCGGGGACTACGAGCAGTACTTC.

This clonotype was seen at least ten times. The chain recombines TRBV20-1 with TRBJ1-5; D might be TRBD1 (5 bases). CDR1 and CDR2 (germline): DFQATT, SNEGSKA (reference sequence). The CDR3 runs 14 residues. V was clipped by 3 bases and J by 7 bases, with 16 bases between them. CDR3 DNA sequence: TGCAGTGCTAGTAATAGCAGGGTAGGCCAGCCCCAGCATTTT. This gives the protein CSASNSRVGQPQHF.

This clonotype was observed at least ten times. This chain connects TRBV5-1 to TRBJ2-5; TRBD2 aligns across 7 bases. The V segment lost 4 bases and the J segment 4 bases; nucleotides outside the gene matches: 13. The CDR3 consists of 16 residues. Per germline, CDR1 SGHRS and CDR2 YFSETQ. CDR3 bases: TGCGCCAGCAGCCTAAGACTAGCAGCCTTGGGAGAGACCCAGTACTTC. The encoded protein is CASSLRLAALGETQYF.

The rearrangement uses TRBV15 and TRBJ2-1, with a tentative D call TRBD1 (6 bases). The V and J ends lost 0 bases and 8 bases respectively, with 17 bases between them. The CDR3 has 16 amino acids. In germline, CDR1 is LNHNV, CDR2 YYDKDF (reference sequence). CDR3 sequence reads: CATSRDVGAPRDEQFF. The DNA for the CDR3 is TGTGCCACCAGCAGAGATGTGGGGGCCCCGAGGGATGAGCAGTTCTTC.

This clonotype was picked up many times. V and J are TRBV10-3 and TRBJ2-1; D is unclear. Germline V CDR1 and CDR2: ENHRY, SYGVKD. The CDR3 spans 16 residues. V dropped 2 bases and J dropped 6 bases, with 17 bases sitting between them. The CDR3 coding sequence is TGTGCCATCAGTGAGCCCTTGAGCAGTAGACCCAATGAGCAGTTCTTC. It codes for CAISEPLSSRPNEQFF.

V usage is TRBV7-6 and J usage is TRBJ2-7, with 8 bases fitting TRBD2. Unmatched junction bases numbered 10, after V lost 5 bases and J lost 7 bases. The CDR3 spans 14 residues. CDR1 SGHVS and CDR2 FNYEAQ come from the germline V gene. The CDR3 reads CASSITTLAGEQYF. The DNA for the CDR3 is TGTGCCAGCAGCATTACAACTTTAGCGGGAGAGCAGTACTTC.

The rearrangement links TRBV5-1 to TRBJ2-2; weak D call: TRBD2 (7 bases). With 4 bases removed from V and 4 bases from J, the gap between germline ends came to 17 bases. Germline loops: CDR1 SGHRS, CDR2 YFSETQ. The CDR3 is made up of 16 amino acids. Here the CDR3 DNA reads TGCGCCAGCAGCCCCACTAGGGGGGGTTCCACCGGGGAGCTGTTTTTT. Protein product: CASSPTRGGSTGELFF.

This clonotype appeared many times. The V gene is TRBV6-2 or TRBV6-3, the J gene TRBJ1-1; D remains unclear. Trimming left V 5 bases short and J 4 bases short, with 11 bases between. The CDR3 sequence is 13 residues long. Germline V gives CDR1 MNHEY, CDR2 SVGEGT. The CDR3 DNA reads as TGTGCCAGCAGTGAGATGAGCGGCACTGAAGCTTTCTTT. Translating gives CASSEMSGTEAFF.

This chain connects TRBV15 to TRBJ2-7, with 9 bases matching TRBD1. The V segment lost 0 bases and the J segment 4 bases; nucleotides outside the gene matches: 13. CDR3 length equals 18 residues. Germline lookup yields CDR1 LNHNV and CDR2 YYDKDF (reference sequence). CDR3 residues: CATSRDQIDRDRAYEQYF. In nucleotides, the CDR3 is TGTGCCACCAGCAGAGATCAAATCGACAGGGACAGGGCGTACGAGCAGTACTTC.